This entry lists 2 T cell receptor beta chains sequenced from one sample in a study of cytotoxic CD8 clonotypes in ibrutinib-treated CLL. Repertoires were generated with immunoSEQ multiplex PCR, while TCRdb's copy carries only in-frame clones and drops some. The sample includes 250,000 to 350,000 clones, 65% to 85% of them seen just once. This specimen was PBMCs, taken at disease progression, from a patient treated with ibrutinib. These receptors were taken from a human donor with chronic lymphocytic leukemia.

This chain links TRBV28 with TRBJ2-7, with TRBD2 matching 10 bases. The V gene end was trimmed by 7 bases and the J gene end by 3 bases; junction bases not matched to a gene: 6. Germline V CDR1 and CDR2: MDHEN, SYDVKM. The CDR3 totals 14 residues. CDR3: CASTLLAGNYEQYF. For the CDR3, the DNA is TGTGCCAGCACCCTACTAGCGGGAAACTACGAGCAGTACTTC.

This clone was observed once. V gene TRBV7-2 combines with J gene TRBJ2-5; D gene unclear. Trimming cost V 1 base and J 1 base, with 10 bases left between them. Germline V gene data show CDR1 as SGHTA and CDR2 as FQGNSA. This CDR3 is built from 15 residues. The CDR3: CASSLVAGFQETQYF. CDR3 in DNA: TGTGCCAGCAGCTTAGTGGCAGGTTTCCAAGAGACCCAGTACTTC.